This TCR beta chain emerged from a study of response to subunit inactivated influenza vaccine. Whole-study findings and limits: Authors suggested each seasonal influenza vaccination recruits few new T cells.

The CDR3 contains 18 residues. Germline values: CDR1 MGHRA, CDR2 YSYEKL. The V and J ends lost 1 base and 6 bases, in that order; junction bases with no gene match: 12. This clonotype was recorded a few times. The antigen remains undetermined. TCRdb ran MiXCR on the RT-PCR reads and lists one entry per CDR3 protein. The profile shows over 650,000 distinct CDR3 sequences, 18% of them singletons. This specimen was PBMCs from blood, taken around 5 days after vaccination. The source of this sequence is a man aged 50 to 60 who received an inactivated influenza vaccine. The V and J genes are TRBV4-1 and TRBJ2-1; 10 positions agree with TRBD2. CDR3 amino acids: CASSQGVRQRGGGNEQFF. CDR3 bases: TGCGCCAGCAGCCAAGGCGTAAGACAGCGGGGGGGCGGCAATGAGCAGTTCTTC.